These 26 T cell receptor beta chains came from one sample sequenced in a study of blood T cell repertoires in COVID-19. Repertoires were generated with immunoSEQ multiplex PCR, while TCRdb's copy carries only in-frame clones and drops some. The sample carries 210,000 or so clones, 75% to 90% recorded once. The sequenced sample was peripheral blood. The receptors originated from a human donor in a cohort sampled during active COVID-19.

The gene calls are TRBV6-5 and TRBJ2-7, with TRBD1 identical over 10 bases. CDR1 is MNHEY, CDR2 SVGAGI, per germline. The V and J ends lost 2 bases and 5 bases, in that order; junction bases with no gene match: 6. The CDR3 has 15 amino acids. CDR3 DNA sequence: TGTGCCAGCAGTTACGTGACAGGGGGCGGGCACGAGCAGTACTTC. Its protein product is CASSYVTGGGHEQYF.

This clone has a single count. The chain has TRBV4-1 and TRBJ2-1, with 7 bases matching TRBD2. Germline CDR1 is MGHRA and CDR2 is YSYEKL. The V segment lost 1 base and the J segment 4 bases; nucleotides outside the gene matches: 7. The CDR3 loop spans 16 amino acids. The CDR3 region is CASSQVRLAVYNEQFF. The CDR3 nucleotides read TGCGCCAGCAGCCAAGTGCGGCTAGCGGTATACAATGAGCAGTTCTTC.

This rearrangement joins TRBV18 to TRBJ2-4; maybe TRBD2 (5 bases). The CDR3 is 16 residues long. V was pared by 4 bases and J by 4 bases, with 17 bases between. In germline, CDR1 is KGHSH, CDR2 LQKENI. DNA for the CDR3: TGTGCCAGCTCACTACTAACCGGGCCGGGAAAAAACATTCAGTACTTC. Translating it yields CASSLLTGPGKNIQYF. The variable domain in full, completed from reference TRBV18 and TRBJ2-4, reads NAGVMQNPRHLVRRRGQEARLRCSPMKGHSHVYWYRQLPEEGLKFMVYLQKENIIDESGMPKERFSAEFPKEGPSILRIQQVVRGDSAAYFCASSLLTGPGKNIQYFGAGTRLSVL.

The chain joins TRBV10-1 to TRBJ2-5, with 11 bases lining up with TRBD2. The CDR3 covers 17 residues. Germline CDR1 is WNHNN and CDR2 is SYGVQD (reference sequence). The ends lost 4 bases at V and 2 bases at J; junction bases unmatched: 9. This chain's CDR3 is CASSVLAGGPEQETQYF. The CDR3, as DNA: TGCGCCAGCAGTGTATTAGCGGGAGGGCCGGAACAAGAGACCCAGTACTTC.

This clone was detected only a few times. The chain links TRBV4-2 to TRBJ2-7; 7 nucleotides align to TRBD2. Losses at the gene ends were 0 bases for V and 3 bases for J; bases not matched to a gene: 5. CDR1 is LGHNA and CDR2 is YNFKEQ in the germline V gene. The CDR3 spans 15 residues. CDR3 protein: CASSQDFSSGYEQYF. For the CDR3, the DNA is TGTGCCAGCAGCCAAGATTTCTCTAGCGGCTACGAGCAGTACTTC.

V is TRBV30 and J is TRBJ2-7, with D unresolved. This CDR3 region has 14 residues. Germline CDR1 is GTSNPN and CDR2 is SVGIG (reference sequence). Trimming pared 3 bases from V and 6 bases from J, leaving 18 bases between. In nucleotides, the CDR3 is TGTGCCTGGAGCCCGACCTGGGCCTTTGCCGAGCAGTACTTC. Translating it yields CAWSPTWAFAEQYF.

A few counts support this clone. This rearrangement joins TRBV20-1 to TRBJ2-7; D gene uncertain. This CDR3 comprises 11 residues. Germline CDR1 and CDR2: DFQATT and SNEGSKA (reference sequence). V gave up 7 bases and J gave up 1 base, with 8 bases separating them. The CDR3, as DNA: TGCAGTGTCCTAGTGTCCTACGAGCAGTACTTC. It encodes CSVLVSYEQYF.

This clone was found many times. A far larger clone lies a single base away; this is likely a read error. The gene calls are TRBV28 and TRBJ2-7; D remains ambiguous. V lost 4 bases and J lost 3, with 4 bases in between. This CDR3 is built from 11 residues. Germline assignment: CDR1 MDHEN and CDR2 SYDVKM. CDR3 region: CASSSLYEQYF. CDR3 nucleotides: TGTGCCAGCAGTTCCCTCTACGAGCAGTACTTC.

The J gene is TRBJ1-1, the V gene TRBV7-2, with TRBD1 matching over 7 bases. The V segment lost 5 bases and the J segment 10 bases; nucleotides outside the gene matches: 4. Germline-derived CDR1 and CDR2 are SGHTA and FQGNSA. This CDR3 has 11 residues. CDR3 nucleotides: TGTGCCAGCAGCCTCAGACAGGGAGCTTTCTTT. It specifies CASSLRQGAFF. Looking up the rest from reference TRBV7-2 and TRBJ1-1 gives the full variable domain: GAGVSQSPSNKVTEKGKDVELRCDPISGHTALYWYRQSLGQGLEFLIYFQGNSAPDKSGLPSDRFSAERTGGSVSTLTIQRTQQEDSAVYLCASSLRQGAFFGQGTRLTVV.

The rearrangement joins TRBV27 to TRBJ1-6; tentative D call: TRBD1 (5 bases). With 3 bases removed from V and 10 bases from J, the gap between germline ends came to 16 bases. Germline V CDR1 and CDR2: MNHEY, SMNVEV (reference sequence). CDR3 length equals 15 residues. In DNA, the CDR3 is TGTGCCAGCAGTTTGACAGCCCGATTGGCCTCACCCCTCCACTTT. Encoded protein: CASSLTARLASPLHF.

The J gene is TRBJ2-1, the V gene TRBV5-6, with 10 bases fitting TRBD2. The CDR3 is made up of 15 amino acids. Germline V CDR1 and CDR2: SGHDT, YYEEEE. V was clipped by 3 bases and J by 6 bases; unmatched bases: 6. The CDR3: CASSWGSGRVNEQFF. The CDR3 bases are TGTGCCAGCAGCTGGGGAAGCGGGAGGGTCAATGAGCAGTTCTTC. The variable domain in full, completed from reference TRBV5-6 and TRBJ2-1, reads DAGVTQSPTHLIKTRGQQVTLRCSPKSGHDTVSWYQQALGQGPQFIFQYYEEEERQRGNFPDRFSGHQFPNYSSELNVNALLLGDSALYLCASSWGSGRVNEQFFGPGTRLTVL.

The chain links TRBV5-1 to TRBJ2-5; D gene ambiguous. Per the germline V gene, CDR1 is SGHRS and CDR2 is YFSETQ. V lost 1 base, J lost 4 bases, and 8 bases lay in between. The CDR3 covers 13 residues. Written as DNA, the CDR3 is TGCGCCAGCAGCTTGTCTCCGCGAGAGACCCAGTACTTC. As protein: CASSLSPRETQYF. Looking up the rest from reference TRBV5-1 and TRBJ2-5 gives the full variable domain: KAGVTQTPRYLIKTRGQQVTLSCSPISGHRSVSWYQQTPGQGLQFLFEYFSETQRNKGNFPGRFSGRQFSNSRSEMNVSTLELGDSALYLCASSLSPRETQYFGPGTRLLVL.

The V and J genes are TRBV6-6 and TRBJ1-1; D gene unclear. The germline V gene encodes CDR1 MNHNY and CDR2 SVGAGI (reference sequence). V was clipped by 0 bases and J by 1 base, with 9 bases between them. The CDR3 contains 15 residues. The CDR3 DNA sequence: TGTGCCAGCAGTTACTCGTCACAGAAGAACACTGAAGCTTTCTTT. Its protein is CASSYSSQKNTEAFF.

The rearrangement joins TRBV4-1 to TRBJ2-1; the D gene is possibly TRBD2 (7 bases). The V gene's germline CDR1 is MGHRA and CDR2 YSYEKL. Trimming took 7 bases from V and 1 from J, leaving 23 bases between them. This CDR3 spans 18 amino acids. CDR3 coding DNA: TGCGCCAGCACCACTATGGGGAGGGGGGGGATTTCCTACAATGAGCAGTTCTTC. This gives the protein CASTTMGRGGISYNEQFF.

The table lists this clone with a few counts. This chain links TRBV15 with TRBJ1-5; D remains unclear. The V end lost 3 bases, the J end lost 6 bases, and 6 bases lay between the germline ends. Germline CDR1 and CDR2: LNHNV and YYDKDF (reference sequence). The CDR3 runs 12 residues. In DNA form, the CDR3 reads TGTGCCACCAGCAGGGCGGGTCAGCCCCAGCATTTT. Translation: CATSRAGQPQHF.

This rearrangement joins TRBV5-1 to TRBJ1-5; D is unclear. V gave up 0 bases and J gave up 3 bases, with 7 bases separating them. The CDR3 is 14 residues long. Per the germline V gene, CDR1 is SGHRS and CDR2 is YFSETQ. The CDR3 here is CASSLDAINQPQHF. As DNA, the CDR3 is TGCGCCAGCAGCTTGGATGCGATCAATCAGCCCCAGCATTTT.

The V call is TRBV18, the J call TRBJ1-5; the match to TRBD1 covers 10 bases. Germline CDR1 is KGHSH and CDR2 is LQKENI. The V and J ends lost 5 bases and 6 bases, in that order; junction bases with no gene match: 16. The CDR3 spans 18 residues. CDR3 DNA sequence: TGTGCCAGCTCAGCATTTTCCGGACAGGGGGTTAGAAGTCAGCCCCAGCATTTT. It is translated as CASSAFSGQGVRSQPQHF. Full variable domain (rest looked up from reference TRBV18 and TRBJ1-5): NAGVMQNPRHLVRRRGQEARLRCSPMKGHSHVYWYRQLPEEGLKFMVYLQKENIIDESGMPKERFSAEFPKEGPSILRIQQVVRGDSAAYFCASSAFSGQGVRSQPQHFGDGTRLSIL.

This clone was observed a handful of times. The rearrangement links TRBV18 to TRBJ1-1, with a tentative D call TRBD1 (5 bases). This CDR3 is 14 amino acids long. V was shortened by 1 base and J by 3 bases, with 9 bases between the two germline ends. CDR1 and CDR2 from the germline V gene are KGHSH and LQKENI. The CDR3 spells CASSPRGDDTEAFF. Here the CDR3 DNA reads TGTGCCAGCTCACCACGGGGGGATGACACTGAAGCTTTCTTT.

The V and J genes are TRBV7-9 and TRBJ1-1, with no clear D. Germline CDR1 is SEHNR and CDR2 is FQNEAQ (reference sequence). Trimming shortened V by 1 base and J by 3 bases, and 15 bases separated the two germline ends. This CDR3 has 16 residues. This CDR3 reads CASSLGPAGIDTEAFF. CDR3 DNA sequence: TGTGCCAGCAGCTTAGGCCCTGCGGGCATAGACACTGAAGCTTTCTTT.

The rearrangement uses TRBV18 and TRBJ2-1; 12 bases are shared with TRBD2. Germline V gene lookup returns CDR1 KGHSH and CDR2 LQKENI. Trimming removed 6 bases from V and 0 bases from J; junction bases left unmatched: 0. CDR3 length: 15 amino acids. In DNA, the CDR3 is TGTGCCAGCTCGGGACTAGCGGGCTCCTACAATGAGCAGTTCTTC. Translation: CASSGLAGSYNEQFF.

The genes are TRBV6-5 and TRBJ2-7; 8 bases match TRBD1. V dropped 4 bases and J dropped 2; count of bases not matched to a gene: 4. Looked up from germline, CDR1 is MNHEY and CDR2 is SVGAGI. The CDR3 loop spans 14 amino acids. As DNA, the CDR3 is TGTGCCAGCAGTTTGACAGGGGTTGCCTACGAGCAGTACTTC. It is translated as CASSLTGVAYEQYF.

This sequence joins TRBV11-1 and TRBJ2-7; the D gene is possibly TRBD1 (6 bases). Between the trimmed V and J ends, which lost 0 bases and 0 bases, there was a span of 9 bases. CDR3 length: 15 amino acids. Germline V gene data show CDR1 as SGHAT and CDR2 as FQDESV (reference sequence). The CDR3 protein is CASSLARGSSYEQYF. In DNA form, the CDR3 reads TGTGCCAGCAGCTTAGCGAGGGGGAGCTCCTACGAGCAGTACTTC. Filled out from reference TRBV11-1 and TRBJ2-7, the complete variable domain reads EAEVAQSPRYKITEKSQAVAFWCDPISGHATLYWYRQILGQGPELLVQFQDESVVDDSQLPKDRFSAERLKGVDSTLKIQPAELGDSAMYLCASSLARGSSYEQYFGPGTRLTVT.

The chain recombines TRBV27 with TRBJ2-3, with a possible D match to TRBD2 (5 bases). Germline values: CDR1 MNHEY, CDR2 SMNVEV (reference sequence). Trimming stripped 6 bases from V and 2 bases from J, with 9 bases between. The CDR3 consists of 13 residues. The CDR3 is CASSARDTDTQYF. The CDR3, as DNA: TGTGCCAGCAGCGCCCGGGACACAGATACGCAGTATTTT.

For the CDR3, the DNA is TGTGCCACTAGTACACCGGGACAGGGGCCCGACGAGCAGTACTTC. Translating it yields CATSTPGQGPDEQYF. The J gene is TRBJ2-7, the V gene TRBV24-1, with 10 bases that match TRBD1. The CDR3 length is 15 residues. In germline, CDR1 is KGHDR, CDR2 SFDVKD. V was clipped by 10 bases and J by 5 bases; unmatched bases: 13.

In this sample, this clone turned up once. The sample has other DNA sequences that encode this CDR3 too. The CDR3 region has the DNA TGTGCCAGCAGCTTAGCGCCGGACAGGGTTGCCTACGAGCAGTACTTC. The encoded protein is CASSLAPDRVAYEQYF. The chain uses TRBV7-2 and TRBJ2-7; 8 nucleotides agree with TRBD1. This CDR3 is built from 16 residues. The V gene's germline CDR1 is SGHTA and CDR2 FQGNSA. Unmatched junction bases numbered 6, after V lost 0 bases and J lost 2 bases. Together with reference TRBV7-2 and TRBJ2-7, the CDR3 gives the full variable domain: GAGVSQSPSNKVTEKGKDVELRCDPISGHTALYWYRQSLGQGLEFLIYFQGNSAPDKSGLPSDRFSAERTGGSVSTLTIQRTQQEDSAVYLCASSLAPDRVAYEQYFGPGTRLTVT.

The genes are TRBV5-6 and TRBJ2-7, with 10 nucleotides matching TRBD2. This CDR3 contains 17 residues. Per the germline V gene, CDR1 is SGHDT and CDR2 is YYEEEE. V gave up 5 bases and J gave up 4 bases; unmatched junction bases: 15. The CDR3 DNA reads as TGTGCCAGCAGTACTCAGGGGCGGTCTAGCGGGAGTTACGAGCAGTACTTC. Its translation: CASSTQGRSSGSYEQYF.